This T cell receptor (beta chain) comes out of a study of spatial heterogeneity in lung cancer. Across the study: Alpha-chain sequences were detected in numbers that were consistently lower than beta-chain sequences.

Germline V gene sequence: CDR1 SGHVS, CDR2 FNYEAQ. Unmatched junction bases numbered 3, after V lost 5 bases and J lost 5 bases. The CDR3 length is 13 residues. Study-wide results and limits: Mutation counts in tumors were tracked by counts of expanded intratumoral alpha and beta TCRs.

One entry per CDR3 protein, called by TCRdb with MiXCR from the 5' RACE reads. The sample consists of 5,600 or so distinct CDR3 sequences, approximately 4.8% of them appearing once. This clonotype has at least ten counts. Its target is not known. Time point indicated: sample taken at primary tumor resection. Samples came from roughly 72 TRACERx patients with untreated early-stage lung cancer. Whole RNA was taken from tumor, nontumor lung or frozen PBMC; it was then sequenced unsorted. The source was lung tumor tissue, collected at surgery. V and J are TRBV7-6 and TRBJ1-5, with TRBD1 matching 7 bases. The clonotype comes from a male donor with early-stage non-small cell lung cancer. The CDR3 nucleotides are TGTGCCAGCAGCCCCGACAGGGATCAGCCCCAGCATTTT. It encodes CASSPDRDQPQHF.